One sample yielded the 6 T cell receptor beta chains listed below, sequenced in a study of blood T cell repertoires in COVID-19. The protocol was immunoSEQ multiplex PCR, while the TCRdb copy is restricted to in-frame clones and leaves out a portion. This repertoire shows around 440,000 clones, 88% found once; its top ten account for over 10%. Input material: peripheral blood. The origin of the receptors is a woman in her forties or fifties with COVID-19, enrolled during active disease.

For this clone: The sample contains more than one DNA sequence encoding this CDR3. The rearrangement links TRBV19 to TRBJ2-7; TRBD1 is a possible D gene (7 bases). The length of the CDR3 is 14 residues. With 1 base removed from V and 4 bases from J, the gap between germline ends came to 11 bases. Germline V gene data show CDR1 as LNHDA and CDR2 as SQIVND (reference sequence). The CDR3, as DNA: TGTGCCAGTAGTATAGGGACAGGAGGGTACGAGCAGTACTTC. Translated, it gives CASSIGTGGYEQYF.

The genes are TRBV29-1 and TRBJ1-6; 8 positions match TRBD1. V dropped 6 bases and J dropped 9; count of bases not matched to a gene: 10. The CDR3 length is 14 residues. The germline V gene encodes CDR1 SQVTM and CDR2 ANQGSEA. CDR3: CSVKLDRASSPLHF. For the CDR3, the DNA is TGCAGCGTCAAGCTGGACAGGGCTTCTTCACCCCTCCACTTT.

The V gene is TRBV30, the J gene TRBJ1-3; D remains unclear. From germline, CDR1 is GTSNPN and CDR2 SVGIG (reference sequence). This CDR3 comprises 14 residues. Between the trimmed V and J ends, which lost 4 bases and 0 bases, there was a span of 10 bases. The CDR3 region is CAWNRGSSGNTIYF. For the CDR3, the DNA is TGTGCCTGGAATAGAGGAAGCTCTGGAAACACCATATATTTT.

The chain joins TRBV5-4 to TRBJ2-7; maybe TRBD2 (5 bases). The CDR3 runs 13 residues. V lost 0 bases, J lost 2 bases, and 6 bases lay in between. CDR1 is SGHNT and CDR2 is YYREEE in the germline V gene (reference sequence). DNA for the CDR3: TGTGCCAGCAGCTTGGACGGGGCCTACGAGCAGTACTTC. Residues: CASSLDGAYEQYF.

The CDR3 bases are TGTGCCAGCAGCCCCAGCGGGGGGCCCCTCACAGATACGCAGTATTTT. Translation gives CASSPSGGPLTDTQYF. The chain couples TRBV11-1 to TRBJ2-3; 9 nucleotides match TRBD2. The V and J ends lost 5 bases and 2 bases, in that order; junction bases with no gene match: 8. Per germline, CDR1 SGHAT and CDR2 FQDESV (reference sequence). The CDR3 totals 16 residues. Supplemented by reference TRBV11-1 and TRBJ2-3, the full variable domain reads EAEVAQSPRYKITEKSQAVAFWCDPISGHATLYWYRQILGQGPELLVQFQDESVVDDSQLPKDRFSAERLKGVDSTLKIQPAELGDSAMYLCASSPSGGPLTDTQYFGPGTRLTVL.

The V and J genes are TRBV27 and TRBJ2-3; D unclear. Germline CDR1 and CDR2: MNHEY and SMNVEV (reference sequence). V shed 1 base and J shed 1 base, with 15 bases lying between them. This CDR3 is 17 amino acids long. The CDR3 DNA follows: TGTGCCAGCAGTTTATACCTTGGGCAGACACGCACAGATACGCAGTATTTT. This translates into CASSLYLGQTRTDTQYF.